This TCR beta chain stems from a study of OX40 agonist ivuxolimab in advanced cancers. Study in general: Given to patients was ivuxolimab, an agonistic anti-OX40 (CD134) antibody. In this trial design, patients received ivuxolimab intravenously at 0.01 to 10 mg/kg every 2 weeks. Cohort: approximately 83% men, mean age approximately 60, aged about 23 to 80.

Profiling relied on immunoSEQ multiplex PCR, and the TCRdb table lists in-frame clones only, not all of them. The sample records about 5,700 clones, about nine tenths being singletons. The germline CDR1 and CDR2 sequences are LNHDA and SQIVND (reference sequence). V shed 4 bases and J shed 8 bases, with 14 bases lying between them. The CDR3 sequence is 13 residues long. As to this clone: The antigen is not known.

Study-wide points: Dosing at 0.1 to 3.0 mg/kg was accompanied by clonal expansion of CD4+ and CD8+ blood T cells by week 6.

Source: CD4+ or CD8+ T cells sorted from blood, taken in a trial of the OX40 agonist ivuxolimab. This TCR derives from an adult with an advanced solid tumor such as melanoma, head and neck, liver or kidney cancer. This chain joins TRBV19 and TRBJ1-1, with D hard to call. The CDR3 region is CASSTRLQREAFF. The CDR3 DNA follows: TGTGCCAGTAGTACCCGCCTACAAAGGGAAGCTTTCTTT.